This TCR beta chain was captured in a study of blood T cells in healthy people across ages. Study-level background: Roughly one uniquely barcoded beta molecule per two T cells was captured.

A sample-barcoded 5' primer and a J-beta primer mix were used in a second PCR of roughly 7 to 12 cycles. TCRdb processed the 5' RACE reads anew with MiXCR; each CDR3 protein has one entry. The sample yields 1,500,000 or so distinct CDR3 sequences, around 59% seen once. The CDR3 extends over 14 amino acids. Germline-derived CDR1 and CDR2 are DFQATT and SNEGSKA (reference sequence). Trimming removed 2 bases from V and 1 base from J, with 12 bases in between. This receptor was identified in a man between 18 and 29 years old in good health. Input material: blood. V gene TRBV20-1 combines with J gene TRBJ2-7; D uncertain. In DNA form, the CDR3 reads TGCAGTGCTAGACTGGACGGAGTTTCCTACGAGCAGTACTTC. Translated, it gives CSARLDGVSYEQYF.